Listed below are T cell receptor beta chains from one sample, sequenced in a study of cytomegalovirus exposure and HLA in healthy donors. Generated by immunoSEQ multiplex PCR, the TCRdb table keeps only in-frame clones and is missing some. Of 140,000 to 150,000 clones in the sample, about 61% were seen once. The sample was PBMCs. The receptors here all came from a male donor in good health and CMV-seronegative. CDR3s include the opening cysteine and the closing phenylalanine or tryptophan. A D gene is named only where the DNA matches it firmly. Clone size is not always given. Where it is, it says once, few, many or a class for expanded clones.

>TRBV9|NA|TRBJ1-3|few|16
TGTGCCAGCAGCCTAGGACCCGGCGGGACTGGAAACACCATATATTTT
CASSLGPGGTGNTIYF
>TRBV7-2|NA|TRBJ2-1|NA|14
TGTGCCAGCAGCTATTTAATAGGGGCCAATGAGCAGTTCTTC
CASSYLIGANEQFF
>TRBV6-5|NA|TRBJ1-3|few|13
TGTGCCAGCAGAGAGAGCTCTGGAAACACCATATATTTT
CASRESSGNTIYF
>TRBV7-9|TRBD1|TRBJ1-1|NA|16
TGTGCCAGCAGCTTACATTTAGGACAGGGGGACACTGAAGCTTTCTTT
CASSLHLGQGDTEAFF
>TRBV9|TRBD1|TRBJ1-3|once|15
TGTGCCAGCAGCGCTACAGGGGGCTCAGGAAACACTATATATTTT
CASSATGGSGNTIYF
>TRBV28|TRBD1|TRBJ1-5|few|14
TGTGCCAGCAGTGACCGGGACAGCTATCAGCCCCAGCATTTT
CASSDRDSYQPQHF
>TRBV29-1|NA|TRBJ2-6|once|16
TGCAGCGCGAAACAGGGTTTGGGCTCTGGGGCCAACGTCCTGACTTTC
CSAKQGLGSGANVLTF
>TRBV4-1|NA|TRBJ1-2|NA|16
TGCGCCAGCAGCCCAGGGGACGAGCCCTCATACTATGGCTACACCTTC
CASSPGDEPSYYGYTF
>TRBV6-6|NA|TRBJ1-2|NA|14
TGTGCCAGCAGTTACATCTCGGCAGGGGAGGGCTACACCTTC
CASSYISAGEGYTF
>TRBV5-6|TRBD1|TRBJ2-2|few|14
TGTGCCAGCAGCCGAGACAGGGCGGTACGGGAGCTGTTTTTT
CASSRDRAVRELFF
>TRBV5-1|TRBD2|TRBJ2-3|NA|17
TGCGCCAGCAGCTTCGTGACTAGCGGGGGGGGTACAGATACGCAGTATTTT
CASSFVTSGGGTDTQYF
>TRBV7-2|NA|TRBJ1-4|NA|14
TGTGCCAGCAGCCCTCCGGGGAGGAATGAAAAACTGTTTTTT
CASSPPGRNEKLFF
>TRBV5-8|TRBD2|TRBJ2-2|NA|15
TGTGCCAGCAGCGCGCGGGAGCTGAACACCGGGGAGCTGTTTTTT
CASSARELNTGELFF
>TRBV18|NA|TRBJ2-6|once|16
TGTGCCAGCTCACCATTACGGGGCTCTGGGGCCAACGTCCTGACTTTC
CASSPLRGSGANVLTF
>TRBV27|NA|TRBJ1-2|NA|13
TGTGCCAGCAGTCACGGGAGGGGGGACGGCTACACCTTC
CASSHGRGDGYTF
>TRBV13|NA|TRBJ2-3|few|12
TGTGCCAGCAGCCCTATCACAGATACGCAGTATTTT
CASSPITDTQYF
>TRBV7-3|TRBD2|TRBJ2-7|NA|13
TGTGCCAGCGGAATAGCGGGGGCTTACGAGCAGTACTTC
CASGIAGAYEQYF
>TRBV28|TRBD2|TRBJ2-1|NA|14
TGTGCCAGCTACCCAAGCGGGGGGTACAATGAGCAGTTCTTC
CASYPSGGYNEQFF
>TRBV11-3|TRBD2|TRBJ2-7|few|16
TGTGCCAGCAGCTCAACCGAAGGGACTACTGCCTACGAGCAGTACTTC
CASSSTEGTTAYEQYF
>TRBV11-3|TRBD2|TRBJ2-1|NA|14
TGTGCCAGCAGCTTACTCGGGGGGTTTGGTGAGCAGTTCTTC
CASSLLGGFGEQFF
>TRBV27|TRBD1|TRBJ2-4|NA|16
TGTGCCAGCACCGCCCAGGCGGCAGGGGGCATTAACATTCAGTACTTC
CASTAQAAGGINIQYF
>TRBV9|TRBD1|TRBJ2-5|NA|15
TGTGCCAGCAGTGTCCAGACAGGGCCACAAGAGACCCAGTACTTC
CASSVQTGPQETQYF
>TRBV5-4|TRBD2|TRBJ2-2|few|18
TGTGCCAGCAGGAGAAAGGGAGCGGGGGCCGGGAACACCGGGGAGCTGTTTTTT
CASRRKGAGAGNTGELFF
>TRBV11-1|TRBD1|TRBJ2-7|NA|14
TGTGCCAGCAGCTTAAGGGACAGGTCCTACGAGCAGTACTTC
CASSLRDRSYEQYF
>TRBV7-2|TRBD2|TRBJ2-3|once|15
TGTGCCAGCAGCTCCGGACTAGCGGGCACAGATACGCAGTATTTT
CASSSGLAGTDTQYF
>TRBV4-1|NA|TRBJ2-3|NA|17
TGCGCCAGCAGCCAATACCCCACCGGGGGATATTCGGATACGCAGTATTTT
CASSQYPTGGYSDTQYF
>TRBV9|NA|TRBJ2-2|NA|16
TGTGCCAGCAGCGCCCACACAGGGTCCAACACCGGGGAGCTGTTTTTT
CASSAHTGSNTGELFF
>TRBV19|TRBD2|TRBJ2-7|NA|13
TGTGCCAGTAGTCGGGGGGACTCCTACGAGCAGTACTTC
CASSRGDSYEQYF
>TRBV2|NA|TRBJ2-2|NA|15
TGTGCCAGCCTGGATCGGACAGCGAGCACCGGGGAGCTGTTTTTT
CASLDRTASTGELFF
>TRBV5-6|TRBD1|TRBJ1-1|few|17
TGTGCCAGCAGGTTGGACAGGGGGCATCTGGTGAACACTGAAGCTTTCTTT
CASRLDRGHLVNTEAFF
>TRBV5-4|NA|TRBJ2-3|NA|15
TGTGCCAGCAGCCACCGCAGGGTTGTCACAGATACGCAGTATTTT
CASSHRRVVTDTQYF
>TRBV7-9|NA|TRBJ2-1|NA|17
TGTGCCAGCAGCTTAAAGTTGGGCAGGGCTTCCTACAATGAGCAGTTCTTC
CASSLKLGRASYNEQFF
>TRBV6-4|NA|TRBJ1-2|NA|12
TGTGCCAGCAGTGACCAGGGCTATGGCTACACCTTC
CASSDQGYGYTF
>TRBV6-8|TRBD2|TRBJ2-6|NA|17
TGTGCCAGCAGGGCGGGGGTTCTAGACCCCGGGGCCAACGTCCTGACTTTC
CASRAGVLDPGANVLTF
>TRBV6-1|NA|TRBJ2-3|NA|12
TGTGCCAGCAGTCAGGAAACAGATACGCAGTATTTT
CASSQETDTQYF
>TRBV4-1|NA|TRBJ2-7|NA|13
TGCGCCAGCAGCCAAGGGCTCGCCCACGAGCAGTACTTC
CASSQGLAHEQYF
>TRBV7-2|NA|TRBJ1-5|few|16
TGTGCCAGCAGCCGCCGGGGGGCGCTGAGCAATCAGCCCCAGCATTTT
CASSRRGALSNQPQHF
>TRBV4-3|TRBD2|TRBJ2-3|NA|15
TGCGCCAGCAGCCTTACTAGCGGGGGGGCAGATACGCAGTATTTT
CASSLTSGGADTQYF
>TRBV6-4|NA|TRBJ2-6|few|18
TGTGCCAGCAGTCCCAGTGGGTGGGCGAACTCTGGGGCCAACGTCCTGACTTTC
CASSPSGWANSGANVLTF
>TRBV7-9|NA|TRBJ2-5|few|12
TGTTCCAGCCGCCTCGAGGAAGAGACCCAGTACTTC
CSSRLEEETQYF
>TRBV4-1|TRBD1|TRBJ2-3|NA|17
TGCGCCAGCAGCCAAGGGGTAGTAAGGGGGCGCACAGATACGCAGTATTTT
CASSQGVVRGRTDTQYF
>TRBV19|TRBD2|TRBJ2-3|once|15
TGTGCCAGTACTATGCCGGGACTAGCAGGAGATACGCAGTATTTT
CASTMPGLAGDTQYF
>TRBV6-5|NA|TRBJ1-5|NA|15
TGTGCCAGCAGCCCTGTTTACGGACTACATCAGCCCCAGCATTTT
CASSPVYGLHQPQHF
>TRBV21-1|NA|TRBJ2-7|NA|14
TGTGCCAGCATCCTCCGGGACAGGTTTTACGAGCAGTACTTC
CASILRDRFYEQYF
>TRBV28|TRBD2|TRBJ2-3|NA|16
TGTGCCAGCAGTTGGACTAGCGGGGGGGGTGCAGATACGCAGTATTTT
CASSWTSGGGADTQYF
>TRBV28|TRBD2|TRBJ2-2|NA|17
TGTGCCAGCAGGGGACTAGCGGGGGGATTGAACACCGGGGAGCTGTTTTTT
CASRGLAGGLNTGELFF
>TRBV7-2|NA|TRBJ2-2|NA|16
TGTGCCAGCAGCTTAGTGGCTGCATCGAACACCGGGGAGCTGTTTTTT
CASSLVAASNTGELFF
>TRBV13|NA|TRBJ2-2|few|18
TGTGCCAGCAGCTTAACGGGTTGGAGTACCCTGAACACCGGGGAGCTGTTTTTT
CASSLTGWSTLNTGELFF
>TRBV28|NA|TRBJ1-5|NA|13
TGTGCCAGCATTCAGGGGATCAATCAGCCCCAGCATTTT
CASIQGINQPQHF